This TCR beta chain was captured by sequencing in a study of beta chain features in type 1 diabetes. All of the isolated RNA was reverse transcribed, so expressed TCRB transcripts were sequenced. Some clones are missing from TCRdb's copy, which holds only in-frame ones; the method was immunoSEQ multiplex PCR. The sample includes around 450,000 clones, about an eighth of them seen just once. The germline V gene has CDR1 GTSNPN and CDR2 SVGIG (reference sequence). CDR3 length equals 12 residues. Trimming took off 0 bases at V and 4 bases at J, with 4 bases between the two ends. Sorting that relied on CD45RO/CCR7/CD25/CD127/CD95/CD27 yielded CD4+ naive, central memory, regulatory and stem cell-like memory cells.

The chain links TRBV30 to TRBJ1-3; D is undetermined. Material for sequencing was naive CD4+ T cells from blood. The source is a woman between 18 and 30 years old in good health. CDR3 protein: CAWSVAGNTIYF. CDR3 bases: TGTGCCTGGAGTGTTGCAGGAAACACCATATATTTT.